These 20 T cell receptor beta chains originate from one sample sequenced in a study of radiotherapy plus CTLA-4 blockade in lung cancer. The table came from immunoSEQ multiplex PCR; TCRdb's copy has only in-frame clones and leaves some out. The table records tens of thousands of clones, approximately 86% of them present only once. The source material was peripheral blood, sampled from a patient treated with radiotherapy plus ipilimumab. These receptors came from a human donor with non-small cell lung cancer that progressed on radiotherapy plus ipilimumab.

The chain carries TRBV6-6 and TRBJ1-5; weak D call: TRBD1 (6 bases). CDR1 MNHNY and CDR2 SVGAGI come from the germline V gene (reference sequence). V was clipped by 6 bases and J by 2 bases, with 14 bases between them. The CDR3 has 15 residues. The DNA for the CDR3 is TGTGCCAGCAGCCCCACAGGGAACGGCAATCAGCCCCAGCATTTT. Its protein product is CASSPTGNGNQPQHF.

The CDR3 nucleotides are TGTGCCAGCAAGGGGGACAGGGAGTACCCTCCCGAGCAGTACTTC. The encoded protein is CASKGDREYPPEQYF. This chain joins TRBV2 and TRBJ2-7; 9 nucleotides agree with TRBD1. CDR1 is SNHLY and CDR2 is FYNNEI in the germline V gene. The V gene end was trimmed by 7 bases and the J gene end by 6 bases; junction bases not matched to a gene: 13. The CDR3 contains 15 residues.

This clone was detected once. In nucleotides, the CDR3 is TGCAGCGTTGGTGGGGGTTACGAGCAGTACTTC. It is translated as CSVGGGYEQYF. V gene TRBV29-1 combines with J gene TRBJ2-7; either TRBD1 or TRBD2 may supply D (5 bases each). There are 11 residues in the CDR3. Trimming pared 4 bases from V and 4 bases from J, leaving 8 bases between. Per the germline V gene, CDR1 is SQVTM and CDR2 is ANQGSEA.

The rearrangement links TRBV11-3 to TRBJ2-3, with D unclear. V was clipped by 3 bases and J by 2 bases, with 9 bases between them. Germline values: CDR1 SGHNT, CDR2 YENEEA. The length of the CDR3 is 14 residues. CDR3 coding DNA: TGTGCCAGCAGCTTCGCCCAAAACACAGATACGCAGTATTTT. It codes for CASSFAQNTDTQYF.

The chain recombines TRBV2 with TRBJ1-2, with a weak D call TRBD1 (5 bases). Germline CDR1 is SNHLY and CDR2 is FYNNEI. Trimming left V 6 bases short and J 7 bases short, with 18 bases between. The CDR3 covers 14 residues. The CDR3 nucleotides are TGTGCCAGCAGGAAGACAGTCTGGGATTCTGGCTACACCTTC. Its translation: CASRKTVWDSGYTF.

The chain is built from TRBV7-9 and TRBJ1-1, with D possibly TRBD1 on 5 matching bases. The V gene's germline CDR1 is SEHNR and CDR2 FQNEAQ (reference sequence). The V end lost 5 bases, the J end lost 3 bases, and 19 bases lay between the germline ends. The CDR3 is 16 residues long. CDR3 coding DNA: TGTGCCAGCAGCGCCGCGGGCCAGGGCCGGCACACTGAAGCTTTCTTT. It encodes CASSAAGQGRHTEAFF.

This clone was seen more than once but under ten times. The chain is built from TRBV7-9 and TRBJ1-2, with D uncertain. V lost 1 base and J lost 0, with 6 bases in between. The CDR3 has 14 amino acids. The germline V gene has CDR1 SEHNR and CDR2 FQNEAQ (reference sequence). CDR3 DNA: TGTGCCAGCAGCTTAGACTACGCTAACTATGGCTACACCTTC. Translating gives CASSLDYANYGYTF.

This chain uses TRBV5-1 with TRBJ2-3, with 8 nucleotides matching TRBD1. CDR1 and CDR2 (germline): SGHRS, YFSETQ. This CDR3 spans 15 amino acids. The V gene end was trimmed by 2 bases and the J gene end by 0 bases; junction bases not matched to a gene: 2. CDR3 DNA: TGCGCCAGCAGCTTCAGGGGGCTTAGCACAGATACGCAGTATTTT. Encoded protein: CASSFRGLSTDTQYF. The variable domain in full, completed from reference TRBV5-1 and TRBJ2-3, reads KAGVTQTPRYLIKTRGQQVTLSCSPISGHRSVSWYQQTPGQGLQFLFEYFSETQRNKGNFPGRFSGRQFSNSRSEMNVSTLELGDSALYLCASSFRGLSTDTQYFGPGTRLTVL.

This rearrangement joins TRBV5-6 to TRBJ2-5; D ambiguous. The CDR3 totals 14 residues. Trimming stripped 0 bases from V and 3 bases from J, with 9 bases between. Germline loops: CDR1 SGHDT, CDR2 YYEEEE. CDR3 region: CASSLVGGKETQYF. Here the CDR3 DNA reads TGTGCCAGCAGCTTGGTGGGCGGAAAAGAGACCCAGTACTTC. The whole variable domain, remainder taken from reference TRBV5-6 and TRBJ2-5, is DAGVTQSPTHLIKTRGQQVTLRCSPKSGHDTVSWYQQALGQGPQFIFQYYEEEERQRGNFPDRFSGHQFPNYSSELNVNALLLGDSALYLCASSLVGGKETQYFGPGTRLLVL.

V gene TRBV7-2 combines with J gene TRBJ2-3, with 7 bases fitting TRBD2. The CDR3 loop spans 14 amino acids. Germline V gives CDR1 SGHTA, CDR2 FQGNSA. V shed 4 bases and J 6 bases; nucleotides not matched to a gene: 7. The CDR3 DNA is TGTGCCAGCAGCTCAATGGGGGGGATTGATACGCAGTATTTT. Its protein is CASSSMGGIDTQYF.

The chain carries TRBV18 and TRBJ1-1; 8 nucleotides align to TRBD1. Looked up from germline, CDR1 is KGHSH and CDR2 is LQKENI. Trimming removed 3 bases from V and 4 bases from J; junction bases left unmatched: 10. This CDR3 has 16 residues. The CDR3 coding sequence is TGTGCCAGCTCACCCTCCCTGACAGGGGTAGGCACTGAAGCTTTCTTT. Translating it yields CASSPSLTGVGTEAFF.

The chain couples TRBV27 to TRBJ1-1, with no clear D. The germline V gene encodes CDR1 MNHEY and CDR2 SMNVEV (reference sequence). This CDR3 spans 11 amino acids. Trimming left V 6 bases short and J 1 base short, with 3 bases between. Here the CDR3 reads CASRENTEAFF. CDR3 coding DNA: TGTGCCAGCAGGGAGAACACTGAAGCTTTCTTT.

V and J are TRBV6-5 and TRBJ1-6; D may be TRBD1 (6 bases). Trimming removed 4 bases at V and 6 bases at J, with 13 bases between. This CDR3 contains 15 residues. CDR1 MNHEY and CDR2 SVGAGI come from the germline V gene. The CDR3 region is CASSSDRRANSPLHF. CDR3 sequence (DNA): TGTGCCAGCAGTTCAGACAGGCGAGCTAATTCACCCCTCCACTTT.

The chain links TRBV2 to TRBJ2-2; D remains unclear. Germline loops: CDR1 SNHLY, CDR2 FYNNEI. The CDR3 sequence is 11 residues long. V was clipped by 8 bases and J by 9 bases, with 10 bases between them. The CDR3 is CASGPPRELFF. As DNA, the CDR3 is TGTGCCAGCGGACCCCCGCGGGAGCTGTTTTTT. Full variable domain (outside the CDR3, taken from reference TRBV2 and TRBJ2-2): EPEVTQTPSHQVTQMGQEVILRCVPISNHLYFYWYRQILGQKVEFLVSFYNNEISEKSEIFDDQFSVERPDGSNFTLKIRSTKLEDSAMYFCASGPPRELFFGEGSRLTVL.

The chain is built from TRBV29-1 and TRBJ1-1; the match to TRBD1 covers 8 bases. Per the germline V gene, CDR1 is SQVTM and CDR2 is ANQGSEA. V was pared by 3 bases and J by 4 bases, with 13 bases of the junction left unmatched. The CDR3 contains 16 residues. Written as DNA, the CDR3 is TGCAGCGTTGAGGGTCGGGGCAGGGGGCTCAGCACTGAAGCTTTCTTT. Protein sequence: CSVEGRGRGLSTEAFF.

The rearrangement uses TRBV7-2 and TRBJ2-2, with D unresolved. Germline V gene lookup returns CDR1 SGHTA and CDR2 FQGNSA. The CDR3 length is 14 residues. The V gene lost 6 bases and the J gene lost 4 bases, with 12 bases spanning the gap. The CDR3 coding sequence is TGTGCCAGCAGACCTACATCGGGCACCGGGGAGCTGTTTTTT. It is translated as CASRPTSGTGELFF.

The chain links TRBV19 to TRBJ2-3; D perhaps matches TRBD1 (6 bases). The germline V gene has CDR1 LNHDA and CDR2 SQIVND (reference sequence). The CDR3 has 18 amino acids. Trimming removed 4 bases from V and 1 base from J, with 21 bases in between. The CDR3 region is CASSTRGAGAWGTDTQYF. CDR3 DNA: TGTGCCAGTAGTACCAGGGGTGCCGGGGCATGGGGCACAGATACGCAGTATTTT.

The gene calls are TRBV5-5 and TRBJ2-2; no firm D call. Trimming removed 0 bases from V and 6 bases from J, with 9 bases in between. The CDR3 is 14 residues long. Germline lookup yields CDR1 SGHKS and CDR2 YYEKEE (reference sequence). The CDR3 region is CASSLVPRSGELFF. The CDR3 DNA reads TGTGCCAGCAGCTTGGTTCCCCGATCCGGGGAGCTGTTTTTT.

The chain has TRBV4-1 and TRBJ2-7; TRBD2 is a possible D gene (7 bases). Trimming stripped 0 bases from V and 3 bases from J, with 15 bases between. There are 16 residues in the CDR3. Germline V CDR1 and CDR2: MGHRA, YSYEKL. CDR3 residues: CASSQDLGGANYEQYF. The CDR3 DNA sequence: TGCGCCAGCAGCCAAGATTTGGGGGGGGCCAACTACGAGCAGTACTTC.

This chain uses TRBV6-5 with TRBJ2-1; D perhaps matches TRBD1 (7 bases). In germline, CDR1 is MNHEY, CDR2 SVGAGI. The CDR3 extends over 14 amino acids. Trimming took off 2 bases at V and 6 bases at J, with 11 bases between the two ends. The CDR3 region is CASSYRQGLNEQFF. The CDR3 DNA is TGTGCCAGCAGTTACCGACAGGGACTCAATGAGCAGTTCTTC.